These 30 T cell receptor beta chains were sequenced from one sample in a study of blood T cells in healthy people across ages. PCR was performed a second time for roughly 7 to 12 cycles using a sample-barcoded 5' primer and a J-beta primer mix. TCRdb redid the calling of the 5' RACE reads with MiXCR, one entry per CDR3 protein. The table shows some 1.4 million distinct CDR3 sequences, with around 42% occurring only once. The sample consisted of blood. These receptor sequences come from a woman aged 18-29 years in good health.

This clonotype was counted a few times. The V gene is TRBV20-1, the J gene TRBJ1-2; D is perhaps TRBD1 (5 bases). CDR1 and CDR2 (germline): DFQATT, SNEGSKA (reference sequence). This CDR3 contains 13 residues. The V gene lost 5 bases and the J gene lost 6 bases, with 16 bases spanning the gap. The CDR3 loop is CSAESPGQHGYTF. The CDR3 nucleotides are TGCAGTGCTGAATCGCCTGGACAACATGGCTACACCTTC.

This CDR3 is CSAEDNSREAFF. In nucleotides, the CDR3 is TGCAGCGCCGAGGACAACTCGAGAGAAGCTTTCTTT. The chain combines TRBV29-1 with TRBJ1-1, with D tentatively TRBD1 (5 bases). CDR3 length: 12 residues. Germline assignment: CDR1 SQVTM and CDR2 ANQGSEA. The V and J ends lost 7 bases and 8 bases respectively, with 17 bases between them.

The rearrangement uses TRBV5-1 and TRBJ2-5; the D call may be TRBD1 or TRBD2 (6 bases each). CDR1 is SGHRS and CDR2 is YFSETQ in the germline V gene. The CDR3 has 15 residues. Trimming took 4 bases from V and 11 from J, leaving 24 bases between them. CDR3 DNA sequence: TGCGCCAGCAGCCCCCGCGGGACACCTAAAGGGGGGCAGTACTTC. Translation: CASSPRGTPKGGQYF.

This chain links TRBV20-1 with TRBJ2-1; 8 nucleotides agree with TRBD2. The CDR3 is made up of 14 amino acids. Germline V gene sequence: CDR1 DFQATT, CDR2 SNEGSKA (reference sequence). Germline trimming cut 8 bases from V and 7 bases from J; bases unmatched to any gene: 13. CDR3 loop: CSHEESGSPNEQFF. As DNA, the CDR3 is TGCAGTCATGAGGAAAGCGGGAGTCCGAATGAGCAGTTCTTC.

The chain has TRBV28 and TRBJ1-1; the match to TRBD1 covers 8 bases. The CDR3 has 14 residues. Germline CDR1 MDHEN, CDR2 SYDVKM. Germline trimming cut 5 bases from V and 4 bases from J; bases unmatched to any gene: 6. The CDR3: CASSPHTGGTEAFF. The CDR3, as DNA: TGTGCCAGCAGTCCGCACACAGGGGGCACTGAAGCTTTCTTT. Combining the CDR3 with reference TRBV28 and TRBJ1-1 gives the whole variable domain DVKVTQSSRYLVKRTGEKVFLECVQDMDHENMFWYRQDPGLGLRLIYFSYDVKMKEKGDIPEGYSVSREKKERFSLILESASTNQTSMYLCASSPHTGGTEAFFGQGTRLTVV.

The rearrangement links TRBV20-1 to TRBJ2-5, with 9 bases identical to TRBD2. Germline V CDR1 and CDR2: DFQATT, SNEGSKA (reference sequence). The CDR3 spans 17 residues. The V gene end was trimmed by 2 bases and the J gene end by 3 bases; junction bases not matched to a gene: 13. The CDR3 spells CSARPLGLLAGKETQYF. CDR3 DNA sequence: TGCAGTGCTAGACCCTTAGGGTTACTAGCGGGCAAAGAGACCCAGTACTTC.

This clonotype was counted many times. The J gene is TRBJ2-1, the V gene TRBV9, with D possibly TRBD2 on 7 matching bases. This CDR3 spans 17 amino acids. V was pared by 3 bases and J by 7 bases, with 23 bases between. The germline V gene has CDR1 SGDLS and CDR2 YYNGEE. As DNA, the CDR3 is TGTGCCAGCAGCGCACAGGAGGGGGGGTGGGGTACAAATGAGCAGTTCTTC. Translated: CASSAQEGGWGTNEQFF.

The chain links TRBV28 to TRBJ1-6; maybe TRBD1 (6 bases). The CDR3 is 13 residues long. Germline V lookup: CDR1 MDHEN, CDR2 SYDVKM. V was cut by 3 bases and J by 10 bases, with 10 bases left in between. This chain's CDR3 is CASSFAGESPLHF. The CDR3 DNA reads as TGTGCCAGCAGTTTCGCAGGGGAATCACCCCTCCACTTT.

The chain employs TRBV29-1 and TRBJ2-2, with 9 bases lining up with TRBD2. The J segment lost 6 bases and the V segment lost 3 bases, leaving 11 bases of the junction unmatched. There are 16 residues in the CDR3. The germline V gene encodes CDR1 SQVTM and CDR2 ANQGSEA. CDR3 DNA: TGCAGCGTTGAGACACGCGGGAGGGCCGGATCCGGGGAGCTGTTTTTT. It is translated as CSVETRGRAGSGELFF.

This chain links TRBV25-1 with TRBJ2-7; weak D call: TRBD1 (5 bases). V lost 1 base and J lost 2, with 12 bases in between. The CDR3 sequence is 15 residues long. Germline lookup yields CDR1 MGHDK and CDR2 SYGVNS. CDR3 sequence reads: CASSESGWVPYEQYF. CDR3 DNA: TGTGCCAGCAGTGAATCAGGGTGGGTCCCCTACGAGCAGTACTTC.

The DNA of the CDR3 is TGCGCCAGCTTGGGGCTAGCGGGAGGCAGATACGAGCAGTACTTC. It is translated as CASLGLAGGRYEQYF. V usage is TRBV5-1 and J usage is TRBJ2-7; 11 bases are a match to TRBD2. CDR1 and CDR2 (germline): SGHRS, YFSETQ. V lost 7 bases and J lost 4; bases outside the gene matches: 10. The length of the CDR3 is 15 residues.

This clonotype was seen a few times. This chain links TRBV5-1 with TRBJ1-1; D gene unclear. V lost 0 bases, J lost 2 bases, and 8 bases lay in between. This CDR3 comprises 14 residues. In germline, CDR1 is SGHRS, CDR2 YFSETQ. The CDR3 loop reads CASSLDRYNTEAFF. DNA for the CDR3: TGCGCCAGCAGCTTGGATCGATACAACACTGAAGCTTTCTTT.

This clonotype was picked up a small number of times. V gene TRBV6-2 or TRBV6-3 combines with J gene TRBJ2-7; weak D call: TRBD1 (5 bases). The CDR3 loop spans 13 amino acids. The germline V and J ends were trimmed by 5 bases and 6 bases, with 14 bases remaining between them. Germline-derived CDR1 and CDR2 are MNHEY and SVGEGT. This CDR3 is CASSNLRESEQYF. In nucleotides, the CDR3 is TGTGCCAGCAGTAACCTCAGGGAAAGCGAGCAGTACTTC.

The V gene is TRBV7-9, the J gene TRBJ1-1; D ambiguous. V was shortened by 0 bases and J by 3 bases, with 11 bases between the two germline ends. CDR1 SEHNR and CDR2 FQNEAQ come from the germline V gene (reference sequence). The CDR3 sequence is 15 residues long. CDR3 coding DNA: TGTGCCAGCAGCTTAGCCTTGGTTTCAGACACTGAAGCTTTCTTT. It is translated as CASSLALVSDTEAFF.

The V call is TRBV6-1, the J call TRBJ2-3, with 11 positions matching TRBD2. Germline values: CDR1 MNHNS, CDR2 SASEGT. V shed 10 bases, J shed 2 bases, and the junction held 5 bases outside the gene matches. This CDR3 has 14 residues. The CDR3 bases are TGTGCCACCAAGACTAGCGGGAACACAGATACGCAGTATTTT. Its protein is CATKTSGNTDTQYF.

The J gene is TRBJ2-5, the V gene TRBV25-1; no clear D. The CDR3 runs 12 residues. The V gene's germline CDR1 is MGHDK and CDR2 SYGVNS. V was clipped by 1 base and J by 5 bases, with 5 bases between them. Written as DNA, the CDR3 is TGTGCCAGCAGTGAATTTGGGGAGACCCAGTACTTC. Translated: CASSEFGETQYF.

The rearrangement uses TRBV5-5 and TRBJ2-7; TRBD1 is a possible D gene (6 bases). Trimming removed 2 bases from V and 0 bases from J, with 12 bases in between. Germline V lookup: CDR1 SGHKS, CDR2 YYEKEE (reference sequence). The CDR3 loop spans 15 amino acids. As DNA, the CDR3 is TGTGCCAGCAGCTTTTATACAGGGAGCTCCTACGAGCAGTACTTC. Translated, it gives CASSFYTGSSYEQYF.

This clonotype appeared a few times. The gene calls are TRBV4-1 and TRBJ2-2, with D uncertain. The CDR3 is 16 amino acids. V was cut by 1 base and J by 2 bases, with 11 bases left in between. Germline V gene data show CDR1 as MGHRA and CDR2 as YSYEKL. CDR3: CASSQVGRANTGELFF. The CDR3 DNA reads as TGCGCCAGCAGCCAAGTAGGACGGGCCAACACCGGGGAGCTGTTTTTT.

This sequence joins TRBV29-1 and TRBJ2-7; the match to TRBD2 covers 8 bases. Germline V gives CDR1 SQVTM, CDR2 ANQGSEA. V lost 7 bases to trimming and J lost 1 base; unmatched junction nucleotides: 12. CDR3 length: 15 amino acids. The CDR3 loop is CSARGGRDNSYEQYF. The CDR3, as DNA: TGCAGCGCCCGGGGGGGGCGGGACAATTCCTACGAGCAGTACTTC.

The chain links TRBV7-9 to TRBJ1-4, with D perhaps matching TRBD1 (6 bases). Germline V gene data show CDR1 as SEHNR and CDR2 as FQNEAQ (reference sequence). V was pared by 8 bases and J by 3 bases, with 16 bases between. This CDR3 is built from 15 residues. The CDR3 nucleotides read TGTGCCAGCGTTCGCTGGGGGGCCCCTAATGAAAAACTGTTTTTT. This encodes CASVRWGAPNEKLFF.

V gene TRBV4-1 combines with J gene TRBJ1-2; no clear D. The V gene's germline CDR1 is MGHRA and CDR2 YSYEKL. Trimming removed 0 bases from V and 2 bases from J, with 10 bases in between. The CDR3 length is 15 residues. The CDR3 sequence is CASSQEVESNYGYTF. CDR3 DNA: TGCGCCAGCAGCCAAGAGGTGGAGTCGAACTATGGCTACACCTTC.

The V and J genes are TRBV4-1 and TRBJ2-1; D unclear. Trimming removed 1 base at V and 1 base at J, with 17 bases between. Germline V gives CDR1 MGHRA, CDR2 YSYEKL. This CDR3 contains 18 residues. The CDR3 bases are TGCGCCAGCAGCCAAGTCCGAGGAGCCTATAGGTCCTACAATGAGCAGTTCTTC. The encoded protein is CASSQVRGAYRSYNEQFF.

This chain connects TRBV25-1 to TRBJ1-5; D gene unclear. The CDR3 covers 13 residues. Trimming cost V 0 bases and J 7 bases, with 7 bases left between them. The germline V gene encodes CDR1 MGHDK and CDR2 SYGVNS. The CDR3: CASSEYNSQPQHF. CDR3 DNA: TGTGCCAGCAGTGAATATAACAGCCAGCCCCAGCATTTT. The complete variable domain, with remaining parts taken from reference TRBV25-1 and TRBJ1-5, reads EADIYQTPRYLVIGTGKKITLECSQTMGHDKMYWYQQDPGMELHLIHYSYGVNSTEKGDLSSESTVSRIRTEHFPLTLESARPSHTSQYLCASSEYNSQPQHFGDGTRLSIL.

This rearrangement joins TRBV28 to TRBJ1-5; D unresolved. V was trimmed by 4 bases and J by 2 bases, leaving 12 bases between them. This CDR3 has 15 amino acids. From germline, CDR1 is MDHEN and CDR2 SYDVKM. The CDR3 nucleotides are TGTGCCAGCAGTTCGGCAGGCTCGGGCAATCAGCCCCAGCATTTT. Encoded protein: CASSSAGSGNQPQHF.

V is TRBV6-2 or TRBV6-3 and J is TRBJ1-5; no clear D. The CDR3 is 14 amino acids. Trimming took off 4 bases at V and 3 bases at J, with 10 bases between the two ends. Germline values: CDR1 MNHEY, CDR2 SVGEGT. Here the CDR3 reads CASSFIDSNQPQHF. CDR3 bases: TGTGCCAGCAGTTTTATTGATTCCAATCAGCCCCAGCATTTT.

Only one count was recorded for this clonotype. This chain joins TRBV6-1 and TRBJ2-3; 12 positions agree with TRBD1. This CDR3 is 17 amino acids long. J was trimmed by 5 bases and V by 0 bases; bases with no gene match: 6. Germline CDR1 MNHNS, CDR2 SASEGT. The CDR3 coding sequence is TGTGCCAGCAGTGAAGCTTTAGGGACAGGGGGCAAAGATACGCAGTATTTT. Encoded protein: CASSEALGTGGKDTQYF.

The gene calls are TRBV5-1 and TRBJ1-1; D is undetermined. CDR1 is SGHRS and CDR2 is YFSETQ in the germline V gene. The CDR3 length is 13 residues. The ends were cut back, 4 bases at V and 7 bases at J, with 14 bases in the middle. Here the CDR3 DNA reads TGCGCCAGCAGCAGGACGGAAACAGTTGAAGCTTTCTTT. Translating it yields CASSRTETVEAFF. The whole variable domain, filled in from reference TRBV5-1 and TRBJ1-1, reads KAGVTQTPRYLIKTRGQQVTLSCSPISGHRSVSWYQQTPGQGLQFLFEYFSETQRNKGNFPGRFSGRQFSNSRSEMNVSTLELGDSALYLCASSRTETVEAFFGQGTRLTVV.

The V gene is TRBV20-1, the J gene TRBJ1-2, with a possible D match to TRBD1 (6 bases). V shed 4 bases and J shed 6 bases, with 12 bases lying between them. Germline V gene lookup returns CDR1 DFQATT and CDR2 SNEGSKA (reference sequence). The CDR3 runs to 12 residues. This CDR3 is CSATRGIDGYTF. The DNA for the CDR3 is TGCAGTGCTACCAGGGGAATCGATGGCTACACCTTC.

This sequence joins TRBV10-3 and TRBJ1-2; TRBD1 matches 12 bases. From germline, CDR1 is ENHRY and CDR2 SYGVKD. V was clipped by 7 bases and J by 8 bases; unmatched bases: 8. The CDR3 length is 14 residues. CDR3 protein: CAIKGTGGEIGYTF. In nucleotides, the CDR3 is TGTGCCATCAAAGGGACAGGGGGCGAGATCGGCTACACCTTC.

The chain employs TRBV21-1 and TRBJ2-7; TRBD2 reflects the table's D call only, with no check against the DNA. TRBV21-1 is termed a pseudogene. The CDR3 spans 15 residues. CDR3 amino acids: CASNLEQEGSYEQYF. The CDR3 region has the DNA TGTGCCAGCAACCTAGAACAGGAGGGGTCCTACGAGCAGTACTTC.